This record looks at one T cell receptor beta chain sequence and its context. What it binds is unknown. Ophthalmopathic donors had moderate-to-severe activity, CAS ≥3 and NOSPECS ≥4, with disease that had lasted under 3 months. Among the exclusions were patients with other autoimmune diseases, uncontrolled infections, pregnancy or lactation. The data are from a study of Graves' ophthalmopathy and Graves' hyperthyroidism. RNA transcripts were the template, and TCR beta CDR3 regions were amplified from them. A first-round RT-PCR used HTBI primers, followed by a second-round multiplex PCR. Via MiXCR, TCRdb re-called the multiplex PCR reads, giving one row per CDR3 protein. The sample has about 180,000 distinct CDR3 sequences, roughly two fifths seen once; the top ten hold 4.5% to 6%. Findings of the study overall: Ophthalmopathy could be told apart from stable hyperthyroidism by a 13-signature model (about 89% sensitivity, around 84% specificity).

CDR3 length equals 15 residues. V was pared by 5 bases and J by 3 bases, with 17 bases between. The receptor was derived from a woman in her 40s with Graves' ophthalmopathy. Sequenced input: peripheral blood. The chain is built from TRBV12-3 or TRBV12-4 and TRBJ2-7; possible D gene TRBD1, 7 bases. The CDR3: CASSPLGGQFYEQYF. DNA of the CDR3: TGTGCCAGCAGTCCACTGGGGGGACAGTTCTACGAGCAGTACTTC.